This passage covers 31 T cell receptor beta chains from one sample sequenced in a study of cytomegalovirus exposure and HLA in healthy donors. Vbeta (60) and Jbeta (13) primers were used in the PCR. Sequencing used immunoSEQ multiplex PCR; TCRdb keeps in-frame clones, though not all of them. The table lists about 110,000 clones, 82% of them singletons. The sequenced sample consisted of PBMCs. These receptors all come from a man aged 30 to 45 in good health and CMV-seropositive.

The V gene is TRBV11-2, the J gene TRBJ2-3; 7 bases map to TRBD2. Germline CDR1 SGHAT, CDR2 FQNNGV. Germline trimming cut 1 base from V and 2 bases from J; bases unmatched to any gene: 9. The CDR3 is 17 residues long. CDR3: CASSLVLAGRATDTQYF. Here the CDR3 DNA reads TGTGCCAGCAGCTTAGTGCTAGCTGGGAGGGCCACAGATACGCAGTATTTT.

Here the CDR3 reads CASSEGQDRGPSGYTF. The CDR3 DNA reads as TGTGCCAGCAGTGAAGGTCAGGACAGGGGGCCATCTGGCTACACCTTC. The gene calls are TRBV6-1 and TRBJ1-2; 11 bases agree with TRBD1. The CDR3 runs to 16 residues. The germline V gene encodes CDR1 MNHNS and CDR2 SASEGT. V lost 1 base, J lost 7 bases, and 8 bases stayed unmatched.

The chain combines TRBV5-6 with TRBJ2-7; 7 nucleotides agree with TRBD1. With 4 bases clipped from V and 2 bases from J, the junction kept 3 bases outside the gene matches. CDR3 length: 13 amino acids. Germline V gene lookup returns CDR1 SGHDT and CDR2 YYEEEE. In nucleotides, the CDR3 is TGTGCCAGCAGCCCGGGGACAGCCTACGAGCAGTACTTC. It codes for CASSPGTAYEQYF.

V is TRBV30 and J is TRBJ2-7, with D possibly matching TRBD1 (6 bases). The CDR3 totals 13 residues. V lost 1 base, J lost 0 bases, and 7 bases lay in between. Germline V gene sequence: CDR1 GTSNPN, CDR2 SVGIG (reference sequence). CDR3 sequence: CAWSGDNSYEQYF. DNA for the CDR3: TGTGCCTGGAGTGGGGACAACTCCTACGAGCAGTACTTC.

V is TRBV30 and J is TRBJ2-7, with D possibly matching TRBD1 (5 bases). The CDR3 runs to 12 residues. Germline V lookup: CDR1 GTSNPN, CDR2 SVGIG (reference sequence). With 5 bases removed from V and 2 bases from J, the gap between germline ends came to 10 bases. DNA of the CDR3: TGTGCCTGGGCGGACAATCCCTACGAGCAGTACTTC. This sequence encodes CAWADNPYEQYF.

This rearrangement joins TRBV10-3 to TRBJ1-1, with D possibly TRBD1 on 5 matching bases. V lost 6 bases and J lost 3, with 11 bases in between. CDR3 length: 13 amino acids. Per the germline V gene, CDR1 is ENHRY and CDR2 is SYGVKD. The CDR3 reads CAISVTADTEAFF. The DNA of the CDR3 is TGTGCCATCAGCGTGACAGCTGACACTGAAGCTTTCTTT.

The CDR3 loop reads CASSRGGAEGYTF. CDR3 DNA sequence: TGTGCCAGCAGCCGCGGAGGGGCGGAAGGCTACACCTTC. This chain joins TRBV7-3 and TRBJ1-2; tentatively, D is TRBD1 (5 bases). CDR1 is SGHTA and CDR2 is FQGTGA in the germline V gene. Trimming stripped 5 bases from V and 8 bases from J, with 15 bases between. CDR3 length: 13 residues.

The rearrangement links TRBV5-3 to TRBJ1-4; 7 bases are shared with TRBD1. TRBV5-3 has ORF status, its function being uncertain. J was trimmed by 3 bases and V by 3 bases; bases with no gene match: 14. The CDR3 is 18 amino acids. CDR3 sequence reads: CARSWKGRGRKPNEKLFF. In DNA form, the CDR3 reads TGTGCCAGAAGCTGGAAGGGAAGGGGGCGTAAGCCTAATGAAAAACTGTTTTTT.

The chain joins TRBV7-8 to TRBJ2-5; TRBD2 aligns across 12 bases. Germline CDR1 reads SGHVS; CDR2 reads FQNEAQ. The CDR3 extends over 16 amino acids. The V segment lost 7 bases and the J segment 7 bases; nucleotides outside the gene matches: 13. CDR3 amino acids: CASIPRLAGGSGTQYF. CDR3 DNA: TGTGCCAGCATCCCACGGCTAGCGGGAGGGTCGGGGACCCAGTACTTC.

The genes are TRBV6-1 and TRBJ2-3; 7 nucleotides align to TRBD2. V shed 7 bases, J shed 1 base, and the junction held 2 bases outside the gene matches. In germline, CDR1 is MNHNS, CDR2 SASEGT. This CDR3 spans 13 amino acids. The CDR3 coding sequence is TGTGCCAGCATACGGGAGGGCACAGATACGCAGTATTTT. Amino acid sequence: CASIREGTDTQYF.

The chain couples TRBV7-9 to TRBJ2-1; tentatively, D is TRBD1 (5 bases). There are 11 residues in the CDR3. Trimming took 11 bases from V and 5 from J, leaving 10 bases between them. Looked up from germline, CDR1 is SEHNR and CDR2 is FQNEAQ (reference sequence). The CDR3 coding sequence is TGTGCCGCGGACATCAACAATGAGCAGTTCTTC. Its protein product is CAADINNEQFF.

The rearrangement joins TRBV6-1 to TRBJ1-6, with TRBD1 matching 10 bases. Trimming at V came to 1 base and at J to 7 bases, leaving 10 bases not matched to a gene. Germline CDR1 MNHNS, CDR2 SASEGT. The CDR3 is 18 residues long. The CDR3 region is CASSEGTGGGWANSPLHF. The CDR3 DNA reads as TGTGCCAGCAGTGAAGGGACAGGGGGAGGATGGGCAAATTCACCCCTCCACTTT.

This clone was seen a single time. The chain joins TRBV4-1 to TRBJ2-6; weak D call: TRBD1 (5 bases). This CDR3 has 17 residues. Germline V gene lookup returns CDR1 MGHRA and CDR2 YSYEKL. Between the trimmed V and J ends, which lost 2 bases and 0 bases, there was a span of 11 bases. CDR3 in amino acids: CASSQTQTDSGANVLTF. DNA for the CDR3: TGCGCCAGCAGCCAAACCCAGACAGACTCTGGGGCCAACGTCCTGACTTTC.

The chain recombines TRBV6-5 with TRBJ1-2, with a tentative D call TRBD1 (5 bases). Germline V lookup: CDR1 MNHEY, CDR2 SVGAGI. The V end was cut by 0 bases, the J end by 4 bases, with 12 bases between. The CDR3 is 15 amino acids. CDR3 coding DNA: TGTGCCAGCAGTTACTCCATTGGGGGGGGCTATGGCTACACCTTC. Protein product: CASSYSIGGGYGYTF.

The chain recombines TRBV11-3 with TRBJ2-3; 8 bases are shared with TRBD1. The CDR3 has 16 amino acids. Per the germline V gene, CDR1 is SGHNT and CDR2 is YENEEA. V lost 5 bases and J lost 2; bases outside the gene matches: 9. CDR3 loop: CASSPEGQGFTDTQYF. CDR3 coding DNA: TGTGCCAGCAGCCCAGAAGGACAGGGATTCACAGATACGCAGTATTTT.

This clone appeared once. This rearrangement joins TRBV28 to TRBJ1-1; 7 bases line up with TRBD1. CDR1 MDHEN and CDR2 SYDVKM come from the germline V gene. V lost 4 bases to trimming and J lost 3 bases; unmatched junction nucleotides: 14. The CDR3 loop spans 17 amino acids. The CDR3 DNA reads as TGTGCCAGCAGTTCATCCCTCAGCCCGCAGGGGGACACTGAAGCTTTCTTT. Translated: CASSSSLSPQGDTEAFF. Full variable domain (rest looked up from reference TRBV28 and TRBJ1-1): DVKVTQSSRYLVKRTGEKVFLECVQDMDHENMFWYRQDPGLGLRLIYFSYDVKMKEKGDIPEGYSVSREKKERFSLILESASTNQTSMYLCASSSSLSPQGDTEAFFGQGTRLTVV.

In its sample, this clone was seen a few times. The chain combines TRBV6-5 with TRBJ1-1; 8 positions agree with TRBD1. After removal of 6 bases from V and 6 bases from J, the junction contained 9 bases not matched to a gene. From germline, CDR1 is MNHEY and CDR2 SVGAGI. The CDR3 is made up of 14 amino acids. CDR3 in amino acids: CASSPRGLDPEAFF. CDR3 in DNA: TGTGCCAGCAGCCCCAGGGGGCTGGATCCTGAAGCTTTCTTT.

This chain uses TRBV6-1 with TRBJ1-6, with D maybe TRBD1 (5 bases). V was shortened by 2 bases and J by 3 bases, with 20 bases between the two germline ends. Germline V gene data show CDR1 as MNHNS and CDR2 as SASEGT. The length of the CDR3 is 19 residues. CDR3 sequence reads: CASSEIGYGGAYYNSPLHF. In DNA form, the CDR3 reads TGTGCCAGCAGTGAAATAGGTTACGGAGGGGCTTACTATAATTCACCCCTCCACTTT.

The chain carries TRBV19 and TRBJ1-5, with D perhaps matching TRBD1 (5 bases). Trimming removed 6 bases at V and 0 bases at J, with 21 bases between. Germline V gene data show CDR1 as LNHDA and CDR2 as SQIVND (reference sequence). The CDR3 length is 18 residues. The CDR3 coding sequence is TGTGCCAGTAGAACGGGGGGAAGGAGTGCCCCTAGCAATCAGCCCCAGCATTTT. This encodes CASRTGGRSAPSNQPQHF.

This clone was counted a single time. The CDR3 DNA reads as TGTGCCAGCCCCCCCGGGACTCCGGTTTCCTACGAGCAGTACGTC. It yields the protein CASPPGTPVSYEQYV. V is TRBV21-1 and J is TRBJ2-7; the D call in the table, TRBD2, was not verified against the DNA. TRBV21-1 is termed a pseudogene. There are 15 residues in the CDR3.

This rearrangement joins TRBV5-1 to TRBJ2-5; D is undetermined. With 0 bases removed from V and 1 base from J, the gap between germline ends came to 7 bases. The CDR3 consists of 14 residues. Germline lookup yields CDR1 SGHRS and CDR2 YFSETQ. The CDR3 is CASSLVSSQETQYF. The CDR3 DNA sequence: TGCGCCAGCAGCTTGGTCAGTTCCCAAGAGACCCAGTACTTC. The complete variable domain, with remaining parts taken from reference TRBV5-1 and TRBJ2-5, reads KAGVTQTPRYLIKTRGQQVTLSCSPISGHRSVSWYQQTPGQGLQFLFEYFSETQRNKGNFPGRFSGRQFSNSRSEMNVSTLELGDSALYLCASSLVSSQETQYFGPGTRLLVL.

The gene calls are TRBV5-1 and TRBJ2-7, with D possibly matching TRBD2 (6 bases). The CDR3 sequence is 16 residues long. Per the germline V gene, CDR1 is SGHRS and CDR2 is YFSETQ. V gave up 2 bases and J gave up 4 bases, with 19 bases separating them. In nucleotides, the CDR3 is TGCGCCAGCAGCTTCGCCACTAGCCTCCCCTTTTACGAGCAGTACTTC. This codes for CASSFATSLPFYEQYF.

The chain uses TRBV5-1 and TRBJ1-4, with TRBD1 as a possible D gene (6 bases). Germline V CDR1 and CDR2: SGHRS, YFSETQ. Deletions cut 2 bases from V and 4 bases from J, with 12 bases between. The CDR3 length is 15 residues. In DNA, the CDR3 is TGCGCCAGCAGCTTATACAGGGCTGATAATGAAAAACTGTTTTTT. It codes for CASSLYRADNEKLFF.

The chain combines TRBV7-3 with TRBJ2-1; 11 bases fit TRBD1. Per the germline V gene, CDR1 is SGHTA and CDR2 is FQGTGA. There are 15 residues in the CDR3. J gave up 3 bases and V 5 bases, and 3 bases lay outside the gene matches. The CDR3 reads CASSQDRGLYNEQFF. Here the CDR3 DNA reads TGTGCCAGCAGCCAGGACAGGGGGCTCTACAATGAGCAGTTCTTC.

V is TRBV4-2 and J is TRBJ2-7, with 7 bases matching TRBD1. The CDR3 runs 15 residues. Germline trimming cut 0 bases from V and 0 bases from J; bases unmatched to any gene: 2. Per the germline V gene, CDR1 is LGHNA and CDR2 is YNFKEQ. CDR3: CASSQDRDSSYEQYF. CDR3 coding DNA: TGTGCCAGCAGCCAAGATCGGGACAGCTCCTACGAGCAGTACTTC.

The J gene is TRBJ1-1, the V gene TRBV7-8; no clear D gene. Germline values: CDR1 SGHVS, CDR2 FQNEAQ. V dropped 2 bases and J dropped 2 bases, with 6 bases sitting between them. This CDR3 is 13 amino acids long. CDR3 coding DNA: TGTGCCAGCAGCTTAACTGCCAACACTGAAGCTTTCTTT. It encodes CASSLTANTEAFF. The full variable domain, rest sourced from reference TRBV7-8 and TRBJ1-1, is GAGVSQSPRYKVAKRGQDVALRCDPISGHVSLFWYQQALGQGPEFLTYFQNEAQLDKSGLPSDRFFAERPEGSVSTLKIQRTQQEDSAVYLCASSLTANTEAFFGQGTRLTVV.

This clone appeared once. The rearrangement links TRBV25-1 to TRBJ2-2; D is undetermined. Germline CDR1 MGHDK, CDR2 SYGVNS. CDR3 size: 10 residues. Deletions cut 10 bases from V and 4 bases from J, with 4 bases between. The CDR3 DNA sequence: TGTGCCATCTTCACCGGGGAGCTGTTTTTT. Protein sequence: CAIFTGELFF.

The rearrangement links TRBV7-7 to TRBJ2-1; tentatively, D is TRBD2 (5 bases). Germline CDR1 SSHAT, CDR2 FNYEAQ (reference sequence). Trimming cost V 5 bases and J 0 bases, with 17 bases left between them. This CDR3 spans 17 amino acids. CDR3 sequence (DNA): TGTGCCAGCAGCCCGCGTGGGGAGTTTAGCTCCTACAATGAGCAGTTCTTC. This sequence encodes CASSPRGEFSSYNEQFF.

The V gene is TRBV5-1, the J gene TRBJ2-3; 15 bases map to TRBD2. Germline V gives CDR1 SGHRS, CDR2 YFSETQ. The CDR3 consists of 15 residues. After removal of 7 bases from V and 2 bases from J, the junction contained 2 bases not matched to a gene. For the CDR3, the DNA is TGCGCCAGCGGACTAGCGGGAGGGTCCACAGATACGCAGTATTTT. Protein: CASGLAGGSTDTQYF. The variable domain in full, with the rest retrieved from reference TRBV5-1 and TRBJ2-3, is KAGVTQTPRYLIKTRGQQVTLSCSPISGHRSVSWYQQTPGQGLQFLFEYFSETQRNKGNFPGRFSGRQFSNSRSEMNVSTLELGDSALYLCASGLAGGSTDTQYFGPGTRLTVL.

This clone was seen a few times. The chain carries TRBV6-1 and TRBJ1-1; no reliable D call. Deletions cut 4 bases from V and 0 bases from J, with 6 bases between. The CDR3 is 13 amino acids. From germline, CDR1 is MNHNS and CDR2 SASEGT. The CDR3 nucleotides read TGTGCCAGCAGTGCAGACATGAACACTGAAGCTTTCTTT. This gives the protein CASSADMNTEAFF.

This chain joins TRBV2 and TRBJ2-3; 11 positions match TRBD2. The germline V gene encodes CDR1 SNHLY and CDR2 FYNNEI. The V and J ends lost 0 bases and 2 bases, in that order; junction bases with no gene match: 1. The CDR3 contains 16 residues. Written as DNA, the CDR3 is TGTGCCAGCAGTGAAGCACTAGCGGGGGTCACAGATACGCAGTATTTT. This translates into CASSEALAGVTDTQYF.